This T cell receptor beta chain came from a study of blood T cells in healthy people across ages. Findings and caveats of the study: A strong correlation between TCR beta diversity and naive T cell percentage was seen.

V was shortened by 7 bases and J by 3 bases, with 14 bases between the two germline ends. This CDR3 spans 14 amino acids. Using a J-beta primer mix together with a sample-barcoded 5' primer, a second PCR was run for 7 to 11 cycles. TCRdb re-derived calls from the 5' RACE reads in MiXCR, one entry per CDR3 protein. The table has roughly 790,000 distinct CDR3 sequences, around 46% seen once; the top ten hold approximately 22%. Turning to this clonotype: The antigen is unknown.

The sample taken for sequencing was blood. V usage is TRBV12-3 or TRBV12-4 and J usage is TRBJ2-3, with a possible D match to TRBD2 (6 bases). The origin of this receptor is a woman between 55 and 75 years old in good health. The CDR3 loop reads CASTWEEVTDTQYF. Here the CDR3 DNA reads TGTGCCAGCACTTGGGAGGAGGTGACAGATACGCAGTATTTT.